This T cell receptor beta chain was identified in a study of shared clonotypes between healthy human individuals. The data were produced by immunoSEQ multiplex PCR, yet TCRdb's version contains in-frame clones alone and is incomplete. The table has 980,000 or so clones, 60% to 85% seen once. With respect to this clone: At the DNA level, this CDR3 is encoded by other sequences in the same sample as well.

V was pared by 1 base and J by 3 bases, with 7 bases between. The CDR3 extends over 13 amino acids. CDR1 is SEHNR and CDR2 is FQNEAQ in the germline V gene (reference sequence). The source of this sequence is a young man in good health. Sample: memory CD4+ T cells sorted from blood. Subset meaning: CD45RA-negative fraction. The chain combines TRBV7-9 with TRBJ2-7; no clear D. The CDR3 loop reads CASSLGVSYEQYF. The CDR3 DNA reads as TGTGCCAGCAGCTTAGGGGTCAGCTACGAGCAGTACTTC.